Presented here are 17 T cell receptor beta chains from one specimen sequenced in a study of blood T cell repertoires in COVID-19. The assay was immunoSEQ multiplex PCR, and TCRdb's table has in-frame clones only and misses some. The sample records around 220,000 clones, 87% being singletons. The material sequenced was PBMCs or T cells enriched from blood (not recorded which). These receptors came from a woman aged 25 to 45 with acute COVID-19.

The rearrangement joins TRBV5-1 to TRBJ2-1, with D perhaps TRBD1 (5 bases). The CDR3 spans 17 residues. Germline V gene lookup returns CDR1 SGHRS and CDR2 YFSETQ. Deletions cut 0 bases from V and 4 bases from J, with 17 bases between. CDR3 nucleotide sequence: TGCGCCAGCAGCTTGGCCTGGCGTCTGCCAGGGTACAATGAGCAGTTCTTC. Its translation: CASSLAWRLPGYNEQFF.

J is TRBJ1-1 and V is TRBV27; D gene ambiguous. CDR3 length: 12 residues. The V and J ends lost 10 bases and 0 bases respectively, with 9 bases between them. In germline, CDR1 is MNHEY, CDR2 SMNVEV (reference sequence). The CDR3 here is CAIRGVNTEAFF. CDR3 DNA sequence: TGTGCCATCCGCGGGGTGAACACTGAAGCTTTCTTT.

The genes are TRBV28 and TRBJ1-2; D unresolved. This CDR3 spans 16 amino acids. The V gene lost 6 bases and the J gene lost 2 bases, with 19 bases spanning the gap. The germline V gene has CDR1 MDHEN and CDR2 SYDVKM. The CDR3: CASSPPSGIPNYGYTF. The CDR3 nucleotides are TGTGCCAGCAGCCCCCCGTCGGGGATCCCGAACTATGGCTACACCTTC.

This clone was picked up one time. The chain has TRBV15 and TRBJ1-5, with TRBD1 as a possible D gene (6 bases). The CDR3 length is 19 residues. Per the germline V gene, CDR1 is LNHNV and CDR2 is YYDKDF (reference sequence). Trimming removed 0 bases at V and 6 bases at J, with 24 bases between. The CDR3 DNA reads as TGTGCCACCAGCAGAGAAGGGGGATTAGGCAGGATAATAGGTCAGCCCCAGCATTTT. Protein product: CATSREGGLGRIIGQPQHF.

The rearrangement uses TRBV30 and TRBJ2-5; D is undetermined. Trimming pared 1 base from V and 5 bases from J, leaving 5 bases between. This CDR3 spans 11 amino acids. Per the germline V gene, CDR1 is GTSNPN and CDR2 is SVGIG (reference sequence). This CDR3 is CAWSGRETQYF. The DNA for the CDR3 is TGTGCCTGGAGTGGCCGGGAGACCCAGTACTTC.

The rearrangement links TRBV19 to TRBJ1-2; a weak D match, TRBD1 (6 bases). Between the trimmed V and J ends, which lost 5 bases and 4 bases, there was a span of 11 bases. The CDR3 extends over 13 amino acids. Germline V CDR1 and CDR2: LNHDA, SQIVND (reference sequence). The CDR3 coding sequence is TGTGCCAGTAGTCTGGACAGATCCTATGGCTACACCTTC. Amino acids: CASSLDRSYGYTF.

The chain is built from TRBV7-2 and TRBJ1-2; the D is unclear. V lost 5 bases, J lost 0 bases, and 13 bases lay in between. CDR3 length equals 15 residues. The germline V gene encodes CDR1 SGHTA and CDR2 FQGNSA. The CDR3 coding sequence is TGTGCCAGCAGCCCCGCGGAGGGAGCTAACTATGGCTACACCTTC. Its protein product is CASSPAEGANYGYTF.

This chain uses TRBV5-1 with TRBJ1-6, with D maybe TRBD1 (5 bases). The CDR3 is 16 residues long. Germline CDR1 reads SGHRS; CDR2 reads YFSETQ. V dropped 2 bases and J dropped 0 bases, with 9 bases sitting between them. CDR3: CASSFYRSSYNSPLHF. The DNA of the CDR3 is TGCGCCAGCAGCTTTTACAGGAGCTCCTATAATTCACCCCTCCACTTT.

This sequence joins TRBV7-6 and TRBJ2-3; no definite D call. V was trimmed by 0 bases and J by 5 bases, leaving 12 bases between them. CDR1 and CDR2 from the germline V gene are SGHVS and FNYEAQ. The length of the CDR3 is 15 residues. The CDR3 here is CASSLAGGSKDTQYF. The CDR3 coding sequence is TGTGCCAGCAGCTTAGCTGGCGGATCTAAAGATACGCAGTATTTT.

The rearrangement links TRBV7-9 to TRBJ1-1; a weak D match, TRBD1 (5 bases). The CDR3 is 14 amino acids. Deletions cut 1 base from V and 5 bases from J, with 11 bases between. Germline CDR1 and CDR2: SEHNR and FQNEAQ (reference sequence). The CDR3 spells CASSLVSGRTEAFF. CDR3 nucleotide sequence: TGTGCCAGCAGCTTAGTATCAGGGAGGACTGAAGCTTTCTTT.

The rearrangement links TRBV27 to TRBJ2-2; 13 bases line up with TRBD2. The CDR3 totals 17 residues. Losses at the gene ends were 5 bases for V and 5 bases for J; bases not matched to a gene: 8. The germline CDR1 and CDR2 sequences are MNHEY and SMNVEV (reference sequence). The CDR3 sequence is CASSLRTSGRGTGELFF. The CDR3 nucleotides read TGTGCCAGCAGTCTCCGGACTAGCGGGAGAGGAACCGGGGAGCTGTTTTTT.

The rearrangement joins TRBV18 to TRBJ2-3, with 8 bases that match TRBD1. The germline CDR1 and CDR2 sequences are KGHSH and LQKENI. CDR3 size: 15 residues. Unmatched junction bases numbered 3, after V lost 4 bases and J lost 0 bases. The CDR3 is CASSRDRTSTDTQYF. The CDR3 nucleotides read TGTGCCAGCTCACGGGACAGGACTAGCACAGATACGCAGTATTTT.

This clone was seen a single time. CDR3 nucleotides: TGTGCCAGCAGTGAAGTTGGCAGGCTAGCCAAAAACATTCAGTACTTC. Its protein product is CASSEVGRLAKNIQYF. The J gene is TRBJ2-4, the V gene TRBV6-1; D ambiguous. Germline V CDR1 and CDR2: MNHNS, SASEGT. The V and J ends lost 1 base and 0 bases respectively, with 10 bases between them. This CDR3 has 16 amino acids.

This chain links TRBV6-6 with TRBJ2-7; TRBD1 agrees at 9 bases. Germline CDR1 is MNHNY and CDR2 is SVGAGI (reference sequence). The J segment lost 0 bases and the V segment lost 5 bases, leaving 5 bases of the junction unmatched. The CDR3 runs 15 residues. The CDR3 DNA sequence: TGTGCCAGCAGTCACGACAGGGGGAGCTCCTACGAGCAGTACTTC. Translation: CASSHDRGSSYEQYF.

On this clone itself: One junction end does not reproduce the germline sequence, and a read error may be involved. The genes are TRBV7-7 and TRBJ2-5, with 12 bases that match TRBD2. Germline V gene data show CDR1 as SSHAT and CDR2 as FNYEAQ (reference sequence). The CDR3 is 16 residues long. CDR3 DNA sequence: TGTGCTAGCAGCGACACCCTAGCGGGGGGGCAAGAGACCCAGTACTTC. This encodes CASSDTLAGGQETQYF.

For the CDR3, the DNA is TGTGCCAGCAGCGTAGAAAGTAGCGGGAATTACGATGAGCAGTTCTTC. Translation gives CASSVESSGNYDEQFF. The rearrangement uses TRBV9 and TRBJ2-1, with 8 positions matching TRBD2. This CDR3 contains 16 residues. Per germline, CDR1 SGDLS and CDR2 YYNGEE. Unmatched junction bases numbered 10, after V lost 0 bases and J lost 8 bases.

This chain joins TRBV2 and TRBJ1-5; TRBD1 might be the D (6 bases). V lost 6 bases and J lost 0, with 9 bases in between. In germline, CDR1 is SNHLY, CDR2 FYNNEI. The CDR3 runs to 14 residues. The CDR3 DNA sequence: TGTGCCAGCAGCCCGGACAGTAGCAATCAGCCCCAGCATTTT. Translated: CASSPDSSNQPQHF.